This T cell receptor (beta chain) was found in a study of cytomegalovirus exposure and HLA in healthy donors. Donors sampled were nominally healthy, though unrecorded immune exposures were likely. The study's findings and limits: Compared with the roughly 700-donor mean, an Asian-associated ancestry cluster reportedly had fewer N-insertions, according to a later analysis.

From germline, CDR1 is MNHEY and CDR2 SVGAGI. V lost 2 bases, J lost 5 bases, and 10 bases lay in between. The CDR3 is 13 amino acids. About this clone: Its target is unknown. In the same sample, other DNA sequences code for this CDR3.

Both 60 Vbeta primers and 13 Jbeta primers went into the PCR. The assay was immunoSEQ multiplex PCR, and TCRdb's table has in-frame clones only and misses some. This sample has 160,000 or so clones, with around 81% found just once. This clonotype was sampled from a woman aged 45-60 years in good health and CMV-seronegative. Sequencing was carried out using PBMCs. V usage is TRBV6-5 and J usage is TRBJ2-7; no firm D call. CDR3 in DNA: TGTGCCAGCAGTTACCCGAACTCTCACGAGCAGTACTTC. This encodes CASSYPNSHEQYF.